A single T cell receptor beta chain is shown here with its context. Its antigen is unidentified. The sample comes from a study of regulatory T cells in long-lasting Graves disease. Whole-study results and caveats: Sample size, which was small, may have reduced accuracy. Compared with new cases, persistent Graves' patients showed reduced TCR diversity. With under 3,500 shared public clonotypes, persistent patients exceeded new patients, who shared approximately 880.

Noted time point: persistent/refractory GD, antithyroid drugs over 5 years with positive TRAb. Isolated PBMC RNA provided the starting material for the TCR library. Germline V gives CDR1 LGHNT, CDR2 FRNRAP. Trimming took 2 bases from V and 13 from J, leaving 15 bases between them. The CDR3 covers 13 residues. Arm-PCR of CDR3 regions and iRepertoire HTBI primers were the basis on which TCR beta libraries were built. TCRdb redid the calling of the multiplex PCR reads with MiXCR, one entry per CDR3 protein. The sample contains 400,000 to 500,000 distinct CDR3 sequences, 20% to 25% of which appear only once.

The chain employs TRBV12-5 and TRBJ2-1, with D perhaps TRBD2 (6 bases). The input for sequencing was peripheral blood mononuclear cells (PBMCs), taken when the disease was refractory, from a patient treated with antithyroid drugs. The clonotype originates from a female donor with Graves disease. CDR3 residues: CASGLLLGDFQFF. In DNA form, the CDR3 reads TGTGCTAGTGGTTTGTTATTGGGGGACTTTCAGTTCTTC.